The next 15 T cell receptor beta chains were all read from a single sample in a study of cytomegalovirus exposure and HLA in healthy donors. The PCR ran on 60 Vbeta and 13 Jbeta primers. This table comes from immunoSEQ multiplex PCR, and its TCRdb copy is limited to in-frame clones, with some not included. The data contain 100,000 to 120,000 clones, roughly three quarters of them singletons. Sequencing was done on a sample of PBMCs. The receptors were sampled from a young man in good health and CMV-seronegative.

This clone showed up just once. This chain links TRBV9 with TRBJ2-1; 9 bases fit TRBD2. Trimming removed 0 bases from V and 6 bases from J; junction bases left unmatched: 10. Germline V CDR1 and CDR2: SGDLS, YYNGEE. This CDR3 spans 17 amino acids. Here the CDR3 DNA reads TGTGCCAGCAGCGTAGATGGACGGCTAGCGGGGTCCAATGAGCAGTTCTTC. Translation: CASSVDGRLAGSNEQFF.

This chain links TRBV29-1 with TRBJ1-5; D is perhaps TRBD1 (5 bases). CDR1 SQVTM and CDR2 ANQGSEA come from the germline V gene. V lost 6 bases and J lost 4, with 10 bases in between. This CDR3 is built from 12 residues. The CDR3 sequence is CSVGGVNQPQHF. CDR3 sequence (DNA): TGCAGCGTGGGGGGTGTTAATCAGCCCCAGCATTTT.

The rearrangement links TRBV19 to TRBJ1-4; no clear D gene. Trimming took 4 bases from V and 6 from J, leaving 9 bases between them. This CDR3 has 13 amino acids. Germline lookup yields CDR1 LNHDA and CDR2 SQIVND (reference sequence). The DNA for the CDR3 is TGTGCCAGTAGTACCATACTGGATGAAAAACTGTTTTTT. As protein: CASSTILDEKLFF.

V is TRBV7-2 and J is TRBJ2-1; 12 bases are shared with TRBD2. This CDR3 is built from 16 residues. Germline loops: CDR1 SGHTA, CDR2 FQGNSA. J was trimmed by 7 bases and V by 1 base; bases with no gene match: 5. The CDR3 region is CASSLGLAGARNEQFF. The CDR3 DNA is TGTGCCAGCAGCTTAGGACTAGCGGGAGCGAGGAATGAGCAGTTCTTC.

The chain is built from TRBV18 and TRBJ1-4; tentatively, D is TRBD1 (5 bases). Germline-derived CDR1 and CDR2 are KGHSH and LQKENI. Trimming removed 6 bases from V and 3 bases from J, with 8 bases in between. This CDR3 contains 13 residues. CDR3 residues: CASSRDSNEKLFF. The DNA of the CDR3 is TGTGCCAGCTCTCGGGACTCTAATGAAAAACTGTTTTTT.

The chain combines TRBV10-3 with TRBJ2-7, with TRBD2 identical over 11 bases. V shed 6 bases and J 1 base; nucleotides not matched to a gene: 8. In germline, CDR1 is ENHRY, CDR2 SYGVKD. The CDR3 covers 16 residues. CDR3 protein: CAIRSPGTSGSYEQYF. CDR3 coding DNA: TGTGCCATCAGAAGCCCCGGGACTAGCGGATCCTACGAGCAGTACTTC.

The genes are TRBV19 and TRBJ2-7; 9 bases are a match to TRBD1. After removal of 4 bases from V and 10 bases from J, the junction contained 5 bases not matched to a gene. The CDR3 is made up of 12 amino acids. CDR1 and CDR2 from the germline V gene are LNHDA and SQIVND (reference sequence). The CDR3 nucleotides read TGTGCCAGTAGTACCGGGACAGGGAATCAGTACTTC. Protein: CASSTGTGNQYF.

DNA for the CDR3: TGTGCCAGCAGCTTGGGGCGGGGGGGCGAGCAGTACTTC. Translation: CASSLGRGGEQYF. The V gene is TRBV7-8, the J gene TRBJ2-5; 9 bases are a match to TRBD2. Near its end, the DNA agrees better with TRBJ2-7, so the J call may be wrong. Germline V gene data show CDR1 as SGHVS and CDR2 as FQNEAQ. This CDR3 contains 13 residues.

This clone was seen a handful of times. This chain joins TRBV6-6 and TRBJ2-7; possibly TRBD1 for D (6 bases). Germline V gene lookup returns CDR1 MNHNY and CDR2 SVGAGI (reference sequence). V shed 4 bases and J shed 4 bases, with 8 bases lying between them. The CDR3 is 12 amino acids. CDR3 region: CASSSGAYEQYF. In DNA form, the CDR3 reads TGTGCCAGCAGTTCAGGGGCGTACGAGCAGTACTTC.

The chain couples TRBV30 to TRBJ2-3; 11 bases fit TRBD2. Germline trimming cut 7 bases from V and 2 bases from J; bases unmatched to any gene: 11. The germline CDR1 and CDR2 sequences are GTSNPN and SVGIG (reference sequence). The CDR3 loop spans 16 amino acids. The CDR3 DNA is TGTGCCTTTCACATAGGGACTAGCGGATTCACAGATACGCAGTATTTT. Encoded protein: CAFHIGTSGFTDTQYF. Looking up the rest from reference TRBV30 and TRBJ2-3 gives the full variable domain: SQTIHQWPATLVQPVGSPLSLECTVEGTSNPNLYWYRQAAGRGLQLLFYSVGIGQISSEVPQNLSASRPQDRQFILSSKKLLLSDSGFYLCAFHIGTSGFTDTQYFGPGTRLTVL.

The gene calls are TRBV4-3 and TRBJ2-7; D remains ambiguous. Germline values: CDR1 LGHNA, CDR2 YSLEER. The CDR3 contains 14 residues. Trimming took off 0 bases at V and 1 base at J, with 7 bases between the two ends. CDR3 in DNA: TGCGCCAGCAGCCAAGATCTAGGTTCCTACGAGCAGTACTTC. Its translation: CASSQDLGSYEQYF.

This clone was seen more than once but under ten times. The chain combines TRBV6-6 with TRBJ1-5; no clear D gene. Germline values: CDR1 MNHNY, CDR2 SVGAGI (reference sequence). The CDR3 has 15 amino acids. Trimming removed 4 bases at V and 4 bases at J, with 14 bases between. Here the CDR3 reads CASSSRRGGNQPQHF. The CDR3 DNA reads as TGTGCCAGCAGTTCGCGCAGAGGAGGGAATCAGCCCCAGCATTTT.

V is TRBV4-3 and J is TRBJ2-2, with 7 bases aligning to TRBD2. CDR1 and CDR2 from the germline V gene are LGHNA and YSLEER. The CDR3 runs 16 residues. V shed 3 bases, J shed 1 base, and the junction held 5 bases outside the gene matches. The CDR3 nucleotides are TGCGCCAGCAGCCACCGTCCGGGGGGGAACACCGGGGAGCTGTTTTTT. Amino acids: CASSHRPGGNTGELFF.

This clone was seen a handful of times. The chain is built from TRBV19 and TRBJ2-6; TRBD2 might be the D (5 bases). Germline CDR1 LNHDA, CDR2 SQIVND (reference sequence). With 6 bases removed from V and 1 base from J, the gap between germline ends came to 10 bases. The CDR3 length is 15 residues. CDR3 coding DNA: TGTGCCAGTAGCCCGGGGTGGTCTGGGGCCAACGTCCTGACTTTC. Its translation is CASSPGWSGANVLTF.

The chain carries TRBV7-2 and TRBJ1-4; TRBD1 might be the D (6 bases). V lost 5 bases, J lost 5 bases, and 15 bases lay in between. Germline V gene lookup returns CDR1 SGHTA and CDR2 FQGNSA. CDR3 length equals 15 residues. CDR3 region: CASSPQQGVNEKLFF. The CDR3 DNA is TGTGCCAGCAGCCCACAACAGGGAGTCAATGAAAAACTGTTTTTT.